The clone carrying this T cell receptor (beta chain) was detected many times. Its cognate antigen is unknown. Authors of the study amplified TCR beta CDR3 regions from RNA transcripts. First-round RT-PCR with HTBI primers amplified the TCR CDR3 region. TCRdb redid the calling of the multiplex PCR reads with MiXCR, one entry per CDR3 protein. Among some 200,000 distinct CDR3 sequences listed, approximately 16% were seen once. Stability of Graves' hyperthyroidism was defined as absent ophthalmopathy progression within 18 months. This CDR3 region has 13 residues. The V end lost 6 bases, the J end lost 5 bases, and 13 bases lay between the germline ends. The data originate from a study of T cells in Graves' hyperthyroidism and ophthalmopathy. Study-wide points: Most thyroid clonotypes with frequency above 0.001 were detected in blood.

This TCR was sampled from a woman between 45 and 65 years old with Graves' hyperthyroidism. This chain links TRBV12-3 or TRBV12-4 with TRBJ1-2; D gene ambiguous. Sequencing was carried out using blood. The CDR3 nucleotides read TGTGCCAGCAGATCCGACGGACCATATGGCTACACCTTC. This sequence encodes CASRSDGPYGYTF.